Listed below are T cell receptor beta chains from one sample, sequenced in a study of T cells after yellow fever vaccination. TCRdb reanalysed the 5' RACE reads using MiXCR and keeps one entry per CDR3 protein. Among some 150,000 distinct CDR3 sequences listed, around 9% were seen once. Sequenced here: CD8+ T cells sorted from PBMCs, sampled 45 days after the yellow fever booster vaccination. These TCRs come from a man aged 18 to 30 who received the YFV17D yellow fever vaccine. The CDR3 runs from the conserved cysteine through the conserved F or W. The D gene is left open where the match is weak. Not all rows give a size; the values are once, few, many and, for expanded clones, a class.

V gene	clone size	J gene	CDR3 length	D gene	CDR3 DNA	CDR3 protein
TRBV6-6	-	TRBJ1-3	15	-	TGTGCCAGCAGTTACTCGGAGGGGACTGGAAACACCATATATTTT	CASSYSEGTGNTIYF
TRBV25-1	-	TRBJ1-2	14	TRBD1	TGTGCCAGCAGTGACACAGGGGAGGCCTATGGCTACACCTTC	CASSDTGEAYGYTF
TRBV4-3	few	TRBJ1-1	15	TRBD1	TGCGCCAGCAGCCTCGGACAGGGGGCTGACACTGAAGCTTTCTTT	CASSLGQGADTEAFF
TRBV29-1	few	TRBJ1-2	15	TRBD1	TGCAGCGTTGAAGAAAGGGGACAGGGGAACTATGGCTACACCTTC	CSVEERGQGNYGYTF
TRBV7-2	few	TRBJ2-3	13	-	TGTGCCAGCAGCCCTTGGGTCACAGATACGCAGTATTTT	CASSPWVTDTQYF
TRBV21-1	many	TRBJ2-5	15	-	TGTGCCAGCAGCAAATTTAGGAAGGTAGTCGAGACCCAGTACTTC	CASSKFRKVVETQYF
TRBV9	-	TRBJ1-1	15	TRBD1	TGTGCCAGCAGCGGACGACAGGGGGCTGGCACTGAAGCTTTCTTT	CASSGRQGAGTEAFF
TRBV6-5	few	TRBJ2-5	14	TRBD2	TGTGCCAGCAGCCCGGGACTAGCGGTAGAGACCCAGTACTTC	CASSPGLAVETQYF
TRBV9	-	TRBJ2-7	16	-	TGTGCCAGCAGCCCCGACGGGGGCGCCTTAGCTCTCGAGCAGTACTTC	CASSPDGGALALEQYF
TRBV20-1	-	TRBJ2-5	13	-	TGCAGTGCCCAACAGGGCTCGGGGGAGACCCAGTACTTC	CSAQQGSGETQYF
TRBV6-5	few	TRBJ2-3	14	-	TGTGCCAGCAGTCCGACGGGGGTGCGAGATACGCAGTATTTT	CASSPTGVRDTQYF
TRBV5-4	-	TRBJ1-1	15	TRBD1	TGTGCCAGCAGCTTCTGGACAGGAATGAACACTGAAGCTTTCTTT	CASSFWTGMNTEAFF
TRBV11-2	-	TRBJ1-1	15	TRBD1	TGTGCCAGCAGCTTATTACAGGGGGGAAGGACTGAAGCTTTCTTT	CASSLLQGGRTEAFF
TRBV9	few	TRBJ2-2	15	-	TGTGCCAGCAGCCCCCGCACCTCCCGGGTGGGGGAGCTGTTTTTT	CASSPRTSRVGELFF
TRBV27	few	TRBJ2-1	14	-	TGTGCCAGCAGTTTAATTGGGGAAGGGAATGAGCAGTTCTTC	CASSLIGEGNEQFF
TRBV7-2	-	TRBJ2-1	16	-	TGTGCCAGCAGCTTAGCGACGGGGGGCGGTTGGGGTGAGCAGTTCTTC	CASSLATGGGWGEQFF
TRBV4-3	-	TRBJ2-7	16	-	TGCGCCAGCAGCCAAGATCAGAAAGGAACTAGGAACGAGCAGTACTTC	CASSQDQKGTRNEQYF
TRBV7-8	few	TRBJ2-6	18	-	TGTGCCAGCAGCTTAAGCGCCGGGGACGTCTCTGGGGCCAACGTCCTGACTTTC	CASSLSAGDVSGANVLTF
TRBV5-6	few	TRBJ2-5	17	TRBD1	TGTGCCAGCAGCCAAGGGAGCGCGGACAGGGGGCGGGAGACCCAGTACTTC	CASSQGSADRGRETQYF
TRBV4-1	few	TRBJ2-3	16	-	TGCGCCAGCAGCCAAGTTGTAGGGGGGACAAAGGATACGCAGTATTTT	CASSQVVGGTKDTQYF
TRBV28	-	TRBJ2-1	14	TRBD2	TGTGCCAGCAGTCCCCGGGGGGCCTACAATGAGCAGTTCTTC	CASSPRGAYNEQFF
TRBV10-1	-	TRBJ1-1	14	TRBD1	TGCGCCAGCAGTAGGGACAGCTCGAACACTGAAGCTTTCTTT	CASSRDSSNTEAFF
TRBV4-3	few	TRBJ2-5	16	TRBD1	TGCGCCAGCAGCCCCGGGGACAGGCTGGGTGGAGAGACCCAGTACTTC	CASSPGDRLGGETQYF
TRBV30	few	TRBJ2-7	13	-	TGTGCCTGGAGTGGGCTCAGAACCTACGAGCAGTACTTC	CAWSGLRTYEQYF
TRBV4-1	-	TRBJ1-5	18	-	TGCGCCAGCAGCCATTCGTCTGGAGGGGTTTATAGCAATCAGCCCCAGCATTTT	CASSHSSGGVYSNQPQHF
TRBV29-1	-	TRBJ2-1	19	TRBD2	TGCAGCGTTGATCCATCGACTAGCGGGGGGCCGATAGGTTACAATGAGCAGTTCTTC	CSVDPSTSGGPIGYNEQFF
TRBV7-9	few	TRBJ2-3	18	TRBD2	TGTGCCAGCAGCTTACTGGCGGGGGGGCCTATCGGTCCAGATACGCAGTATTTT	CASSLLAGGPIGPDTQYF
TRBV7-9	many	TRBJ2-2	15	TRBD1	TGTGCCAGCAGAGCCGGACAGGGGAACACCGGGGAGCTGTTTTTT	CASRAGQGNTGELFF
TRBV5-1	few	TRBJ1-1	14	-	TGCGCCAGCAGCTTCAGACAGATGAACACTGAAGCTTTCTTT	CASSFRQMNTEAFF
TRBV12-3/TRBV12-4	few	TRBJ1-4	16	-	TGTGCCAGCAGTTACCCCCTACAGCCGGGTAATGAAAAACTGTTTTTT	CASSYPLQPGNEKLFF
TRBV24-1	few	TRBJ1-1	15	-	TGTGCCACCAGCAGGGACGGCGGAGTGTACACTGAAGCTTTCTTT	CATSRDGGVYTEAFF
TRBV19	few	TRBJ2-5	15	-	TGTGCCAGTAGTATAATTCAGAGGGGCCAAGAGACCCAGTACTTC	CASSIIQRGQETQYF
TRBV4-3	-	TRBJ2-4	15	-	TGCGCCAGCAGCCAAGATGGGGTAGCCAAAAACATTCAGTACTTC	CASSQDGVAKNIQYF
TRBV21-1	few	TRBJ2-2	15	-	TGTGCCAGCAGCCAGGGGGCGGGGAACACCGGGGAGCTGTTTTTT	CASSQGAGNTGELFF
TRBV7-9	-	TRBJ2-2	16	-	TGTGCCAGCAGCTTAACCCCAGCGAGAAACACCGGGGAGCTGTTTTTT	CASSLTPARNTGELFF
TRBV4-1	-	TRBJ1-5	15	-	TGCGCCAGCAGCCAACCGGACAGTAGCAATCAGCCCCAGCATTTT	CASSQPDSSNQPQHF
TRBV25-1	-	TRBJ1-5	12	-	TGTGCCAGCAGTGTCGGTAGTCAGCCCCAGCATTTT	CASSVGSQPQHF
TRBV6-2/TRBV6-3	few	TRBJ2-3	17	-	TGTGCCAGCAGTTACCTCCGGGACGGGGCCTACACAGATACGCAGTATTTT	CASSYLRDGAYTDTQYF
TRBV20-1	many	TRBJ2-1	15	-	TGCAGTGCTAGTGGACCCGGGACCAATTACAATGAGCAGTTCTTC	CSASGPGTNYNEQFF
TRBV20-1	-	TRBJ1-2	14	-	TGCAGTGCTAGAGATTACATCAAGGACTATGGCTACACCTTC	CSARDYIKDYGYTF
TRBV4-1	few	TRBJ2-1	16	TRBD2	TGCGCCAGCAGCCTTCTCGGGGGGGTTACCTACAATGAGCAGTTCTTC	CASSLLGGVTYNEQFF
TRBV11-3	few	TRBJ2-5	13	TRBD1	TGTGCCAGCAGCCCTGGGACAGGGGGGACCCAGTACTTC	CASSPGTGGTQYF
TRBV12-3/TRBV12-4	few	TRBJ2-2	14	TRBD1	TGTGCCAGCGGCCGGACAGGGAACACCGGGGAGCTGTTTTTT	CASGRTGNTGELFF
TRBV4-1	-	TRBJ2-5	14	-	TGCGCCAGCAGCCACCACGGGGAGCAGGAGACCCAGTACTTC	CASSHHGEQETQYF
TRBV19	few	TRBJ1-1	12	-	TGTGCCAGTATGAGGGGAAACACTGAAGCTTTCTTT	CASMRGNTEAFF
TRBV10-3	few	TRBJ1-2	14	-	TGTGCCATCAGTGACTCGGGAAGCGGCTATGGCTACACCTTC	CAISDSGSGYGYTF
TRBV20-1	many	TRBJ2-7	14	TRBD2	TGCAGTGCTAGGTCCGGGGGGGAGGATCACGAGCAGTACTTC	CSARSGGEDHEQYF
TRBV9	many	TRBJ1-1	13	TRBD1	TGTGCCAGCAGCCTAGGGACAGGCACTGAAGCTTTCTTT	CASSLGTGTEAFF
TRBV29-1	once	TRBJ2-7	15	-	TGCAGCGTCCCAATAAGCAATGGACCCTCCTACGAGCAGTACTTC	CSVPISNGPSYEQYF
TRBV29-1	-	TRBJ2-1	13	-	TGCAGCGTTGACTGGAGCTCCTACAATGAGCAGTTCTTC	CSVDWSSYNEQFF
TRBV30	few	TRBJ1-1	13	-	TGTGCCTGGAGTGTACATCAGAACACTGAAGCTTTCTTT	CAWSVHQNTEAFF
TRBV16	-	TRBJ1-4	13	-	TGTGCCAGCAGCGGTGCAACTAATGAAAAACTGTTTTTT	CASSGATNEKLFF
TRBV6-5	few	TRBJ1-2	16	TRBD1	TGTGCCAGCAGTTACGGTTCCGGGACAGGGTTGTATGGCTACACCTTC	CASSYGSGTGLYGYTF
TRBV7-8	many	TRBJ2-5	15	-	TGTGCCAGCAGCTATTTGGACGGGGCAGGGGAGACCCAGTACTTC	CASSYLDGAGETQYF
TRBV5-6	few	TRBJ2-3	14	-	TGTGCCAGCAGCTCAAGTGCTAGCACAGATACGCAGTATTTT	CASSSSASTDTQYF
TRBV6-5	few	TRBJ1-2	15	TRBD1	TGTGCCAGCAGTCCCTCGACAGGGGTTTTCTATGGCTACACCTTC	CASSPSTGVFYGYTF
TRBV7-8	few	TRBJ2-7	16	-	TGTGCCAGCAGCTCGGGGGTGCCTGGCAGTTCCTACGAGCAGTACTTC	CASSSGVPGSSYEQYF
TRBV6-5	few	TRBJ2-2	15	TRBD1	TGTGCCAGCAGGACGACAGGGTGGTTCACCGGGGAGCTGTTTTTT	CASRTTGWFTGELFF
TRBV5-6	-	TRBJ1-1	14	-	TGTGCCAGCAGCACGTTGGGGGCTAGCACTGAAGCTTTCTTT	CASSTLGASTEAFF
TRBV5-1	few	TRBJ2-2	15	-	TGCGCCAGCAGCCTGCGGAACCCCACTACCGGGGAGCTGTTTTTT	CASSLRNPTTGELFF